The next 21 T cell receptor beta chains were all read from a single sample in a study of post-analysis software for immune sequencing data. Whole-study findings and limits: Elevated frequency relative to controls characterized several TRBV segments in patients, TRBV5-6, TRBV5-1 and TRBV20-1 among them.

cDNA libraries of TCR beta carried unique molecular identifiers. TCRdb processed the PCR reads anew with MiXCR; each CDR3 protein has one entry. The repertoire holds fewer than 850,000 distinct CDR3 sequences, with about 32% as singletons. Their specific antigens are unknown. The sequenced sample was blood. The receptor source for this set is a girl aged 5-17 years with multiple sclerosis.

The rearrangement links TRBV20-1 to TRBJ1-1; 8 bases are shared with TRBD1. Germline V lookup: CDR1 DFQATT, CDR2 SNEGSKA (reference sequence). The CDR3 sequence is 16 residues long. V was clipped by 0 bases and J by 0 bases; unmatched bases: 6. CDR3 in DNA: TGCAGTGCTAGAGACCAGGGGGCCCCCTTGAACACTGAAGCTTTCTTT. It codes for CSARDQGAPLNTEAFF.

As to this clonotype: The conserved phenylalanine or tryptophan normally closing the CDR3 is absent here, so this likely arose from a read error. V and J are TRBV3-1 and TRBJ2-5; D remains unclear. The germline gives CDR1 LGHDT, CDR2 YNNKEL (reference sequence). This CDR3 has 14 residues. V dropped 4 bases and J dropped 5 bases, with 14 bases sitting between them. The chain's CDR3 is CASSLRPGRETQYC. In DNA form, the CDR3 reads TGTGCCAGCAGCCTCCGACCCGGACGGGAGACCCAGTACTGC.

V usage is TRBV6-5 and J usage is TRBJ2-4, with D possibly being TRBD2 (5 bases). The CDR3 sequence is 12 residues long. Per germline, CDR1 MNHEY and CDR2 SVGAGI. V dropped 6 bases and J dropped 13 bases, with 16 bases sitting between them. CDR3 sequence reads: CASRGLLGEQYF. CDR3 coding DNA: TGTGCCAGCAGAGGACTCCTCGGAGAGCAGTACTTC.

This clonotype came up a few times. The J gene is TRBJ1-2, the V gene TRBV6-1; TRBD1 matches 9 bases. CDR1 is MNHNS, CDR2 SASEGT, per germline. The CDR3 has 15 amino acids. After removal of 11 bases from V and 5 bases from J, the junction contained 15 bases not matched to a gene. This chain's CDR3 is CAARDREVVMYGYTF. The CDR3 region has the DNA TGTGCCGCCCGGGACAGGGAGGTAGTAATGTATGGCTACACCTTC.

The chain carries TRBV18 and TRBJ2-1, with D perhaps matching TRBD1 (6 bases). The CDR3 totals 14 residues. V lost 3 bases, J lost 9 bases, and 15 bases lay in between. Germline CDR1 and CDR2: KGHSH and LQKENI. DNA of the CDR3: TGTGCCAGCTCACCGGGCACAGGGTCCTCTGAGCAGTTCTTC. It encodes CASSPGTGSSEQFF.

V usage is TRBV20-1 and J usage is TRBJ2-7; D is uncertain. The V gene's germline CDR1 is DFQATT and CDR2 SNEGSKA (reference sequence). The V end was cut by 6 bases, the J end by 1 base, with 7 bases between. The CDR3 has 11 amino acids. CDR3 sequence: CSAKMSYEQYF. The CDR3 DNA sequence: TGCAGTGCGAAGATGTCCTACGAGCAGTACTTC.

This clonotype has just a few counts. The chain has TRBV6-1 and TRBJ2-5, with 12 bases matching TRBD2. The DNA end favors TRBJ2-7, so the J call may be wrong. Germline V gives CDR1 MNHNS, CDR2 SASEGT. The CDR3 contains 15 residues. The CDR3 DNA reads TGTGCCAGCACGATAAAAGGACTAGCGGGGTTCGAGCAGTACTTC. This gives the protein CASTIKGLAGFEQYF.

The chain combines TRBV20-1 with TRBJ1-1; D is possibly TRBD1 (6 bases). CDR3 length: 15 amino acids. V was pared by 1 base and J by 4 bases, with 16 bases between. Germline V lookup: CDR1 DFQATT, CDR2 SNEGSKA (reference sequence). The CDR3 DNA follows: TGCAGTGCTAGAGTTTTCCAGGGGTGGACCACTGAAGCTTTCTTT. Translating gives CSARVFQGWTTEAFF.

The V and J genes are TRBV29-1 and TRBJ2-7; TRBD2 aligns across 11 bases. This CDR3 contains 14 residues. Trimming took 6 bases from V and 2 from J; bases not matched to a gene: 6. In germline, CDR1 is SQVTM, CDR2 ANQGSEA. Here the CDR3 reads CSVMTSGAPYEQYF. As DNA, the CDR3 is TGCAGCGTAATGACTAGCGGGGCGCCCTACGAGCAGTACTTC.

This clonotype was seen a handful of times. V is TRBV20-1 and J is TRBJ2-1; the match to TRBD2 covers 13 bases. The CDR3 totals 15 residues. V gave up 3 bases and J gave up 7 bases; unmatched junction bases: 6. Germline loops: CDR1 DFQATT, CDR2 SNEGSKA (reference sequence). The CDR3 region has the DNA TGCAGTGCTAGGACTAGCGGGGGGTCTTGGAATGAGCAGTTCTTC. The encoded protein is CSARTSGGSWNEQFF.

V is TRBV7-2 and J is TRBJ2-6; 13 bases fit TRBD2. CDR1 is SGHTA and CDR2 is FQGNSA in the germline V gene. This CDR3 has 18 residues. V dropped 5 bases and J dropped 3; count of bases not matched to a gene: 7. The CDR3: CASSDRGLAGVGANVLTF. In DNA form, the CDR3 reads TGTGCCAGCAGCGACCGCGGACTAGCGGGGGTTGGGGCCAACGTCCTGACTTTC.

For the CDR3, the DNA is TGCAGCGTAACCGGGACTAGCGGGGGGCGGGAAGATACGCAGTATTTT. Protein product: CSVTGTSGGREDTQYF. The chain has TRBV29-1 and TRBJ2-3; 15 nucleotides align to TRBD2. V dropped 6 bases and J dropped 5; count of bases not matched to a gene: 9. The CDR3 loop spans 16 amino acids. CDR1 SQVTM and CDR2 ANQGSEA come from the germline V gene.

There are a few counts of this clonotype. This rearrangement joins TRBV16 to TRBJ1-2; 10 nucleotides agree with TRBD1. CDR1 and CDR2 from the germline V gene are KGHSY and FQNENV. The CDR3 is 13 residues long. The V segment lost 4 bases and the J segment 4 bases; nucleotides outside the gene matches: 0. CDR3 nucleotide sequence: TGTGCCAGCAGCCGGGACAGGGGCTATGGCTACACCTTC. This gives the protein CASSRDRGYGYTF.

This clonotype was seen a single time. The rearrangement joins TRBV9 to TRBJ1-6; 10 bases map to TRBD1. Germline values: CDR1 SGDLS, CDR2 YYNGEE. The junction had 6 bases not matched to a gene; V was cut back by 4 bases and J by 11 bases. This CDR3 has 14 amino acids. This CDR3 reads CASSLDRGRAPLHF. CDR3 DNA: TGTGCCAGCAGCCTAGACAGGGGGCGCGCACCCCTCCACTTT.

The V and J genes are TRBV20-1 and TRBJ1-4, with TRBD1 as a possible D gene (6 bases). This CDR3 is 16 amino acids long. The V gene's germline CDR1 is DFQATT and CDR2 SNEGSKA (reference sequence). Trimming took off 0 bases at V and 0 bases at J, with 11 bases between the two ends. The CDR3 coding sequence is TGCAGTGCTAGAGAGGCGACAGGAGCAACTAATGAAAAACTGTTTTTT. Protein product: CSAREATGATNEKLFF.

This clonotype showed up many times. The chain recombines TRBV29-1 with TRBJ2-7; no clear D gene. This CDR3 has 14 residues. With 4 bases removed from V and 2 bases from J, the gap between germline ends came to 15 bases. Germline values: CDR1 SQVTM, CDR2 ANQGSEA. The CDR3 nucleotides read TGCAGCGTTGTCGGGCCGCCGTCCCCCTACGAGCAGTACTTC. It specifies CSVVGPPSPYEQYF.

This clonotype was counted between two and nine times. The rearrangement uses TRBV5-1 and TRBJ1-1; the match to TRBD1 covers 7 bases. The V gene's germline CDR1 is SGHRS and CDR2 YFSETQ. Trimming cost V 0 bases and J 7 bases; bases outside gene matches: 9. This CDR3 is built from 15 residues. The CDR3, as DNA: TGCGCCAGCAGCTTGGAGGGGGCTACAGGGGATGAAGCTTTCTTT. Translating it yields CASSLEGATGDEAFF. The variable domain in full, with the rest retrieved from reference TRBV5-1 and TRBJ1-1, is KAGVTQTPRYLIKTRGQQVTLSCSPISGHRSVSWYQQTPGQGLQFLFEYFSETQRNKGNFPGRFSGRQFSNSRSEMNVSTLELGDSALYLCASSLEGATGDEAFFGQGTRLTVV.

This clonotype was seen only a few times. CDR3 sequence reads: CASSPDGPQNIQYF. The DNA for the CDR3 is TGTGCCAGCAGCCCAGACGGCCCCCAGAACATTCAGTACTTC. The chain couples TRBV25-1 to TRBJ2-4; no definite D call. The germline V gene encodes CDR1 MGHDK and CDR2 SYGVNS. The V gene lost 6 bases and the J gene lost 7 bases, with 16 bases spanning the gap. CDR3 size: 14 residues.

This chain uses TRBV6-1 with TRBJ2-6, with TRBD2 matching 7 bases. The length of the CDR3 is 17 residues. The germline CDR1 and CDR2 sequences are MNHNS and SASEGT. V shed 10 bases, J shed 0 bases, and the junction held 12 bases outside the gene matches. CDR3 loop: CATNKRGESSGANVLTF. The CDR3 DNA follows: TGTGCCACCAATAAACGGGGGGAGAGCTCTGGGGCCAACGTCCTGACTTTC.

The rearrangement joins TRBV20-1 to TRBJ2-1, with D possibly being TRBD1 (6 bases). Germline assignment: CDR1 DFQATT and CDR2 SNEGSKA (reference sequence). This CDR3 contains 14 residues. Trimming pared 3 bases from V and 0 bases from J, leaving 9 bases between. This CDR3 reads CSASGDNSYNEQFF. The CDR3 DNA reads as TGCAGTGCTAGCGGGGACAACTCCTACAATGAGCAGTTCTTC.

This chain joins TRBV28 and TRBJ1-1, with D maybe TRBD1 (5 bases). The ends were cut back, 6 bases at V and 1 base at J, with 15 bases in the middle. There are 15 residues in the CDR3. Germline assignment: CDR1 MDHEN and CDR2 SYDVKM. CDR3 DNA: TGTGCCAGCAGCCCCCCGAGGGGCAAGAACACTGAAGCTTTCTTT. Translating it yields CASSPPRGKNTEAFF.